This section outlines one T cell receptor (beta chain) sequence together with its context. Its antigen target is currently unknown. No base qualities exist here, and no much larger clone lies one base off it. These data belong to a study of blood T cells in healthy people across ages (dated by TCRdb to the mid-2010s). In the study overall: Template switching captured roughly one uniquely barcoded TCR beta cDNA molecule per two T cells in model experiments. To track age-related changes in TCR beta repertoire diversity, the study relied on deep sequencing normalized with unique cDNA molecular identifiers. The donors were split into four age groups: young (average about 16 years), middle-aged (around 37), aged (over 55) and long-lived (under 90). Donors of different ages were randomly distributed across sequencing lanes to avoid experimental bias. The study analyzed two additional independent replicas of 1 million unique cDNA reads from the same blood draw for two donors, one aged 18 to 29 and one aged 80 or older. Study-wide conclusions, independent of this receptor: Donor CMV infection status was unknown, potentially confounding age-related changes in expanded clonotypes. Compared with the aged group, the long-lived group had more naive CD4+ T cells, fewer expanded clones and increased TCR diversity, a pattern suggesting age selection. Estimates of total diversity from one million sequenced T cells were regarded as lower bounds and underestimates. Since profiling was done on bulk unsorted PBMCs, naive and antigen-experienced compartments could not be conclusively compared. As age increased, observed TCR beta diversity per million T cells dropped in a roughly linear way, and a significant reduction was already evident by age 40. A strong correlation was found between observed TCR beta diversity and the percentage of naive T cells measured by flow cytometry.

The library was obtained by 5' RACE. The instrument given in TCRdb is Illumina HiSeq 2500. A second PCR of about 7 to 12 cycles was run with a J-beta primer mix and a sample-barcoded 5' primer. A template-switch 5' adaptor carrying 12 random nucleotides introduced a unique molecular identifier onto each TCR beta cDNA molecule. Each sample yielded at least 2.5 million CDR3-containing paired-end reads. First-strand cDNA was synthesized from all RNA with the Mint cDNA synthesis kit, primed by a TRBC-specific oligonucleotide. After uracil-DNA glycosylase treatment, a first 18-cycle PCR used universal primers M1SS and BC2_uni_R on all cDNA. Per the authors' processing: For normalization, 1 million high-quality reads, each with a distinct molecular identifier, were randomly selected from each sample. Instead of being binned into consensus sequences, reads with shared molecular identifiers were discarded. MiTCR, set to a Q25 quality threshold and the strictest error-elimination algorithm, was used for CDR3 identification, clonotype clustering and error correction. A nonparametric unseen species model using Euler transformation provided a lower-bound estimate of total TCR beta diversity. Starting from the raw public reads, TCRdb applied fastp trimming at Q25, assembled clones with MiXCR and retained in-frame beta chains. All rows with the same CDR3 protein become a single entry with the most common DNA and genes. Clone size and V and J calls follow TCRdb, not the original study. This sample holds about 670,000 distinct CDR3 sequences; approximately 52% were observed only once. The top ten constitute roughly 13% of the sample.

The donors were 40 or so Caucasian individuals from Russia, aged roughly 6 to 90 years, who were systemically healthy. Each donor gave about 9.2 milliliters of peripheral blood, drawn into EDTA-treated Vacutainer tubes. Ficoll-Paque density-gradient centrifugation was used to isolate PBMCs, with at least 7 million per sample. Trizol reagent was used to extract total RNA from the PBMCs, yielding at least 5 micrograms per sample. Naive CD45RAhigh/CD27high T cell percentages were measured by flow cytometry on a PBMC aliquot from every donor. V and J are truncated by 5 bases and 4 bases respectively, leaving an intervening sequence of 17 bases. The CDR3 contains 14 residues, cysteine and phenylalanine counted. Only the CDR3 portion is preserved as DNA: 42 bases, with reading frame beginning at the first base. From a lookup of the germline V gene (reference sequence), CDR1 and CDR2 are DFQATT and SNEGSKA.

The chain joins TRBV20-1 to TRBJ1-2; TRBD1 is a possible D gene, resting on 5 matching bases. This sequence originates from a woman aged 80 or over in good health. Sequencing used blood. The CDR3 amino acid sequence is: CSAARGELGYGYTF. The nucleotides are TGCAGTGCTGCTAGGGGCGAATTGGGCTATGGCTACACCTTC.